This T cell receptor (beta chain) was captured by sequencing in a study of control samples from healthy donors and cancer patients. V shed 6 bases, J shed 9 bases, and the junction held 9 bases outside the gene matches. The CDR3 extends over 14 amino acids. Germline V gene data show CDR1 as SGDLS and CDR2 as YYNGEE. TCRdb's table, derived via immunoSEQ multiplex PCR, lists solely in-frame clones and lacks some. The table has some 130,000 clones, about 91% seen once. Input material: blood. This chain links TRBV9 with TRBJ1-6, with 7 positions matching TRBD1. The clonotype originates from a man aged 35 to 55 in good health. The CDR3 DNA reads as TGTGCCAGCAATCAGGGGGTCGAGAGTTCACCCCTCCACTTT. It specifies CASNQGVESSPLHF.